The present T cell receptor (beta chain) was sequenced within a study of T cell repertoires in cytomegalovirus infection. Overall study context: Matching HLA type, along with CMV infection, was indicated by public TCR beta signatures. Findings and caveats of the study: Cumulated frequencies of public TCR beta families served to identify carriers of CMV plus the relevant HLA. The ex vivo response was dominated by HLA-C-restricted CMV-specific TCR beta clonotypes.

Ten or more counts support this clonotype. Its antigen is unknown. MiXCR, run by TCRdb on the reads, gives a single entry per CDR3 protein. This sample carries approximately 250,000 distinct CDR3 sequences, approximately 6.7% of them seen once, and the ten largest clones take roughly 6.5%. Material: PBMCs. The sequence was collected from a human donor in good health (CMV status not recorded). Some clones in this sample may be carry-over from other donors' samples.

The CDR3 region is CASSYRAGVMNTEAFF. CDR3 DNA sequence: TGTGCCAGCAGTTACCGGGCAGGGGTAATGAACACTGAAGCTTTCTTT. The genes are TRBV6-2 or TRBV6-3 and TRBJ1-1; weak D call: TRBD1 (6 bases). The germline V and J ends were trimmed by 2 bases and 0 bases, with 13 bases remaining between them. This CDR3 spans 16 amino acids. Germline V gives CDR1 MNHEY, CDR2 SVGEGT.